What follows are 21 T cell receptor beta chains derived from one specimen sequenced in a study of blood T cell repertoires in COVID-19. Some clones are missing from TCRdb's copy, which holds only in-frame ones; the method was immunoSEQ multiplex PCR. The data hold around 230,000 clones, with roughly 86% observed a single time. Sequencing input: PBMCs or T cells enriched from blood (not recorded which). The source is a woman aged 40 to 49 with acute COVID-19.

V is TRBV7-6 and J is TRBJ1-1; tentatively, D is TRBD1 (6 bases). The V end lost 4 bases, the J end lost 1 base, and 13 bases lay between the germline ends. The CDR3 is 15 amino acids. The germline V gene encodes CDR1 SGHVS and CDR2 FNYEAQ. CDR3 sequence: CASSSPWGPNTEAFF. Here the CDR3 DNA reads TGTGCCAGCAGCTCCCCGTGGGGGCCGAACACTGAAGCTTTCTTT.

The chain combines TRBV19 with TRBJ2-3, with D possibly matching TRBD1 (6 bases). Per the germline V gene, CDR1 is LNHDA and CDR2 is SQIVND (reference sequence). This CDR3 spans 15 amino acids. V shed 3 bases and J shed 3 bases, with 13 bases lying between them. DNA of the CDR3: TGTGCCAGTAGTATCCAGACAGGAAGGACAGATACGCAGTATTTT. Protein: CASSIQTGRTDTQYF.

The chain recombines TRBV4-1 with TRBJ1-2; TRBD1 aligns across 8 bases. From germline, CDR1 is MGHRA and CDR2 YSYEKL. With V trimmed by 4 bases and J by 6 bases, 7 bases remained unmatched. The CDR3 runs to 14 residues. The CDR3 spells CASSPTDREDGYTF. CDR3 nucleotides: TGCGCCAGCAGCCCAACGGACAGGGAAGATGGCTACACCTTC.

This rearrangement joins TRBV5-1 to TRBJ2-5; maybe TRBD2 (6 bases). The V end was cut by 5 bases, the J end by 0 bases, with 11 bases between. The CDR3 extends over 14 amino acids. Germline CDR1 is SGHRS and CDR2 is YFSETQ. CDR3 sequence (DNA): TGCGCCAGCAGGGTCCGGGACTACCAAGAGACCCAGTACTTC. Its protein is CASRVRDYQETQYF.

The sample holds a few counts of this clone. CDR3 sequence: CASRRQGDQPQHF. CDR3 nucleotides: TGTGCCAGCAGGAGACAGGGAGATCAGCCCCAGCATTTT. V is TRBV6-5 and J is TRBJ1-5, with 7 bases lining up with TRBD1. V shed 6 bases, J shed 5 bases, and the junction held 4 bases outside the gene matches. This CDR3 comprises 13 residues. Germline V gene data show CDR1 as MNHEY and CDR2 as SVGAGI.

This chain links TRBV6-6 with TRBJ1-2, with a tentative D call TRBD1 (6 bases). The length of the CDR3 is 12 residues. In germline, CDR1 is MNHNY, CDR2 SVGAGI (reference sequence). V lost 9 bases, J lost 8 bases, and 16 bases lay in between. CDR3 DNA sequence: TGTGCCAGTTCTAACAGGGAGCGGGGCTACACCTTC. The encoded protein is CASSNRERGYTF.

This sequence joins TRBV11-3 and TRBJ2-1; D gene uncertain. The V and J ends lost 3 bases and 7 bases respectively, with 10 bases between them. The germline V gene encodes CDR1 SGHNT and CDR2 YENEEA. The CDR3 extends over 13 amino acids. CDR3 region: CASSLNRLNEQFF. CDR3 DNA sequence: TGTGCCAGCAGCTTGAACCGACTTAATGAGCAGTTCTTC.

This clone was detected only a few times. The chain recombines TRBV19 with TRBJ2-3, with 10 bases aligning to TRBD1. The CDR3 loop spans 16 amino acids. V was pared by 7 bases and J by 0 bases, with 7 bases of the junction left unmatched. Per the germline V gene, CDR1 is LNHDA and CDR2 is SQIVND (reference sequence). As DNA, the CDR3 is TGTGCCAGTAATAAGGGACAGGGGACTAGCACAGATACGCAGTATTTT. This gives the protein CASNKGQGTSTDTQYF.

V usage is TRBV27 and J usage is TRBJ2-2; no clear D. The CDR3 is 12 amino acids. V was pared by 3 bases and J by 6 bases, with 5 bases between. Germline V gives CDR1 MNHEY, CDR2 SMNVEV (reference sequence). This chain's CDR3 is CASSFRSGELFF. CDR3 sequence (DNA): TGTGCCAGCAGTTTCAGGTCCGGGGAGCTGTTTTTT.

This clone was observed a single time. The J gene is TRBJ2-7, the V gene TRBV19, with D maybe TRBD2 (6 bases). Germline V gives CDR1 LNHDA, CDR2 SQIVND (reference sequence). V lost 5 bases to trimming and J lost 3 bases, with 14 bases between them. CDR3 length equals 14 residues. The CDR3 loop reads CASSYAGGIYEQYF. CDR3 DNA: TGTGCCAGTAGTTATGCAGGCGGGATCTACGAGCAGTACTTC.

The rearrangement uses TRBV11-3 and TRBJ1-1; no clear D gene. There are 13 residues in the CDR3. Germline V gene lookup returns CDR1 SGHNT and CDR2 YENEEA. The ends were cut back, 4 bases at V and 8 bases at J, with 14 bases in the middle. CDR3 nucleotide sequence: TGTGCCAGCAGCTCCCGACACAGAACCGAAGCTTTCTTT. Translated, it gives CASSSRHRTEAFF.

The genes are TRBV11-2 and TRBJ1-3; 8 positions agree with TRBD1. Losses at the gene ends were 5 bases for V and 3 bases for J; bases not matched to a gene: 9. CDR1 is SGHAT, CDR2 FQNNGV, per germline. The CDR3 loop spans 16 amino acids. The CDR3 DNA follows: TGTGCCAGCAGCCACTGGACAGGGATGGATGGAAACACCATATATTTT. It codes for CASSHWTGMDGNTIYF.

Only one count was recorded for this clone. V is TRBV11-3 and J is TRBJ1-2; D ambiguous. The V end lost 6 bases, the J end lost 2 bases, and 10 bases lay between the germline ends. Germline V lookup: CDR1 SGHNT, CDR2 YENEEA. There are 13 residues in the CDR3. The CDR3 region is CASSYALNYGYTF. The DNA of the CDR3 is TGTGCCAGCAGTTATGCGTTAAACTATGGCTACACCTTC.

The rearrangement links TRBV18 to TRBJ2-1; D is perhaps TRBD2 (6 bases). Trimming took 0 bases from V and 2 from J, leaving 14 bases between them. The CDR3 spans 17 residues. Germline-derived CDR1 and CDR2 are KGHSH and LQKENI. In DNA, the CDR3 is TGTGCCAGCTCACCACCGGTTAGCGGAAAAACCTACAATGAGCAGTTCTTC. Residues: CASSPPVSGKTYNEQFF.

The chain joins TRBV19 to TRBJ2-1; possible D gene TRBD1, 6 bases. V was clipped by 4 bases and J by 5 bases, with 9 bases between them. Germline V gene sequence: CDR1 LNHDA, CDR2 SQIVND (reference sequence). This CDR3 is built from 13 residues. The CDR3 sequence: CASSSEGDNEQFF. CDR3 DNA: TGTGCCAGTAGTAGTGAGGGGGACAATGAGCAGTTCTTC.

V gene TRBV25-1 combines with J gene TRBJ2-2; 9 bases agree with TRBD1. Per germline, CDR1 MGHDK and CDR2 SYGVNS. This CDR3 has 16 residues. With V trimmed by 3 bases and J by 7 bases, 9 bases remained unmatched. The DNA of the CDR3 is TGTGCCAGCAGTGATGAAAACAGGGGGCGTAGCGGGGAGCTGTTTTTT. Protein sequence: CASSDENRGRSGELFF. The full variable domain, rest sourced from reference TRBV25-1 and TRBJ2-2, is EADIYQTPRYLVIGTGKKITLECSQTMGHDKMYWYQQDPGMELHLIHYSYGVNSTEKGDLSSESTVSRIRTEHFPLTLESARPSHTSQYLCASSDENRGRSGELFFGEGSRLTVL.

CDR3 DNA sequence: TGTGCCAGCAGCCAGGGACAGGGGTACGAGCAGTACTTC. Its protein is CASSQGQGYEQYF. The chain couples TRBV21-1 to TRBJ2-7; the D call of TRBD1 is as the table states it, not checked on the DNA. TRBV21-1 is assigned pseudogene status. This CDR3 is built from 13 residues.

This clone was seen a single time. The chain links TRBV6-5 to TRBJ2-7, with a tentative D call TRBD2 (6 bases). Trimming took off 6 bases at V and 0 bases at J, with 12 bases between the two ends. The germline CDR1 and CDR2 sequences are MNHEY and SVGAGI. This CDR3 is 14 amino acids long. The CDR3 here is CASRGTFSSYEQYF. CDR3 DNA sequence: TGTGCCAGCAGAGGGACTTTTTCCTCCTACGAGCAGTACTTC.

The rearrangement links TRBV19 to TRBJ1-5; TRBD1 matches at 7 bases. The length of the CDR3 is 14 residues. Germline CDR1 LNHDA, CDR2 SQIVND (reference sequence). The ends lost 4 bases at V and 11 bases at J; junction bases unmatched: 11. The CDR3 DNA reads TGTGCCAGTAGTAGGGCCCTCACCGGGACAGCCCAGCATTTT. The encoded protein is CASSRALTGTAQHF.

The chain is built from TRBV24-1 and TRBJ2-1; D gene uncertain. CDR3 length: 12 amino acids. V was cut by 3 bases and J by 10 bases, with 9 bases left in between. CDR1 KGHDR and CDR2 SFDVKD come from the germline V gene. This CDR3 reads CATSDAGEEQFF. CDR3 bases: TGTGCCACCAGTGATGCCGGAGAGGAGCAGTTCTTC.

This chain connects TRBV20-1 to TRBJ1-1; D is unresolved. Trimming cost V 2 bases and J 6 bases, with 7 bases left between them. This CDR3 spans 11 amino acids. The germline gives CDR1 DFQATT, CDR2 SNEGSKA (reference sequence). Here the CDR3 reads CSARRGAEAFF. For the CDR3, the DNA is TGCAGTGCTAGAAGAGGTGCTGAAGCTTTCTTT.